This paragraph covers one T cell receptor (beta chain) sequence. What it binds is not known. Primers: 60 Vbeta forward and 13 Jbeta reverse. In the original processing: Some 80 million unique TCR beta chains, some 9.9 million shared, were counted in a later analysis. Sequencing was performed with immunoSEQ multiplex PCR; in TCRdb, only in-frame clones are kept and a portion is missing. V and J calls and clone size are copied from that table; D and trimming were computed from the DNA. The sample yields 150,000 to 200,000 clones, over 75% seen once. The source of the sample is a study of cytomegalovirus exposure and HLA in healthy donors. General study results and limits: TCR beta sequences reportedly predicted most subjects' HLA-A and HLA-B alleles accurately.

Trimming took 5 bases from V and 2 from J, leaving 12 bases between them. CDR1 and CDR2 from the germline V gene are SGHNT and YYREEE (reference sequence). This CDR3 comprises 14 residues. This TCR came from a young man in good health and CMV-seronegative. The genes are TRBV5-4 and TRBJ2-3, with a tentative D call TRBD1 (5 bases). Specimen: PBMCs. The CDR3 protein is CASSYDRYTDTQYF. The CDR3, as DNA: TGTGCCAGCAGTTACGACAGATACACAGATACGCAGTATTTT.